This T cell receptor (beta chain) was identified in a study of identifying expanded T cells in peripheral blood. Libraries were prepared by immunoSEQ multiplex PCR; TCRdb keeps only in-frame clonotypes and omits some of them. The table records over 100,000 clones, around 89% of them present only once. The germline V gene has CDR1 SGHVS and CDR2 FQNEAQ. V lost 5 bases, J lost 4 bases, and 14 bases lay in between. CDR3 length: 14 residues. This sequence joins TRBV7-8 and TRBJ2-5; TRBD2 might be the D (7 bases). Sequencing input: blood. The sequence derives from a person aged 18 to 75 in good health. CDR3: CASSGGGAGETQYF. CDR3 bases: TGTGCCAGCAGCGGTGGGGGGGCCGGAGAGACCCAGTACTTC. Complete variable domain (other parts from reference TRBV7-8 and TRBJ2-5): GAGVSQSPRYKVAKRGQDVALRCDPISGHVSLFWYQQALGQGPEFLTYFQNEAQLDKSGLPSDRFFAERPEGSVSTLKIQRTQQEDSAVYLCASSGGGAGETQYFGPGTRLLVL.